A single sample gave rise to the 25 T cell receptor beta chains below, sequenced in a study of glioma-infiltrating T cells after dendritic cell vaccination (dated by TCRdb to about 2016). The time point tag for this specimen amounts to: after dendritic cell vaccination, including at tumor progression/relapse. Receptor libraries were prepared by the immunoSEQ multiplex PCR assay. TCRdb mirrors the immuneACCESS table, restricted to in-frame sequences. Some clones are absent from its copies; in checked studies, under half trace to an unresolved V gene, and the reason for the others is unknown. The sample records about 99,000 clones, about 85% of which are singletons. Clones ranked in the top ten supply 5.4% of the sample. The sequenced sample was blood, obtained after dendritic cell vaccination. These TCRs come from a human donor with glioblastoma.

V is TRBV28 and J is TRBJ2-3; TRBD2 agrees at 8 bases. The length of the CDR3 is 16 residues. Germline CDR1 reads MDHEN; CDR2 reads SYDVKM. With V trimmed by 2 bases and J by 6 bases, 10 bases remained unmatched. This CDR3 reads CASSLHRAGVWDTQYF. CDR3 nucleotides: TGTGCCAGCAGTTTACATCGAGCGGGAGTGTGGGATACGCAGTATTTT.

This chain links TRBV7-3 with TRBJ2-2; 8 bases map to TRBD1. With V trimmed by 3 bases and J by 0 bases, 0 bases remained unmatched. The CDR3 extends over 15 amino acids. The germline gives CDR1 SGHTA, CDR2 FQGTGA. For the CDR3, the DNA is TGTGCCAGCAGCTTGACAGGGGCGAACACCGGGGAGCTGTTTTTT. Encoded protein: CASSLTGANTGELFF.

This clone was seen a single time. This chain joins TRBV28 and TRBJ1-5; D is ambiguous. CDR1 and CDR2 from the germline V gene are MDHEN and SYDVKM. Trimming cost V 11 bases and J 0 bases, with 8 bases left between them. The CDR3 length is 12 residues. The CDR3 sequence is CAGGISNQPQHF. The CDR3 region has the DNA TGTGCCGGCGGGATTAGCAATCAGCCCCAGCATTTT.

The rearrangement links TRBV5-1 to TRBJ1-2; the D gene is possibly TRBD1 (5 bases). The germline gives CDR1 SGHRS, CDR2 YFSETQ. Between the trimmed V and J ends, which lost 1 base and 7 bases, there was a span of 26 bases. This CDR3 spans 18 amino acids. CDR3 amino acids: CASSLTGRTLLEGSGYTF. The CDR3 DNA reads as TGCGCCAGCAGCTTGACGGGGCGAACGTTGTTGGAGGGAAGTGGCTACACCTTC. Using reference TRBV5-1 and TRBJ1-2 for the parts outside the CDR3, the full variable domain is KAGVTQTPRYLIKTRGQQVTLSCSPISGHRSVSWYQQTPGQGLQFLFEYFSETQRNKGNFPGRFSGRQFSNSRSEMNVSTLELGDSALYLCASSLTGRTLLEGSGYTFGSGTRLTVV.

As DNA, the CDR3 is TGTGCCAGTAGTATTGGGCCAGGTGCAGGGGAGCAGTACTTC. Translated: CASSIGPGAGEQYF. The rearrangement links TRBV19 to TRBJ2-7, with a weak D call TRBD1 (5 bases). V was clipped by 3 bases and J by 7 bases, with 16 bases between them. Per the germline V gene, CDR1 is LNHDA and CDR2 is SQIVND (reference sequence). The CDR3 totals 14 residues.

This chain links TRBV6-5 with TRBJ2-2; 8 bases are shared with TRBD2. With V trimmed by 2 bases and J by 6 bases, 8 bases remained unmatched. The CDR3 sequence is 16 residues long. In germline, CDR1 is MNHEY, CDR2 SVGAGI. The CDR3 DNA reads TGTGCCAGCAGTTACCTAGGACTAGCAGGGGCCGGGGAGCTGTTTTTT. It translates to CASSYLGLAGAGELFF.

This clone showed up just a few times. The chain uses TRBV6-5 and TRBJ2-2, with TRBD1 as a possible D gene (5 bases). The CDR3 is 13 residues long. V was pared by 2 bases and J by 6 bases, with 7 bases between. The V gene's germline CDR1 is MNHEY and CDR2 SVGAGI. CDR3 coding DNA: TGTGCCAGCAGTTACCAAGGGGCCGGGGAGCTGTTTTTT. Amino acid sequence: CASSYQGAGELFF.

This chain joins TRBV9 and TRBJ1-1; 11 bases fit TRBD1. The V gene end was trimmed by 4 bases and the J gene end by 1 base; junction bases not matched to a gene: 12. CDR1 SGDLS and CDR2 YYNGEE come from the germline V gene. The CDR3 length is 18 residues. The CDR3 nucleotides are TGTGCCAGCAGCCCTGGAAGGGACAGGGGGAGAGGGAACACTGAAGCTTTCTTT. Translating gives CASSPGRDRGRGNTEAFF.

The chain combines TRBV5-4 with TRBJ2-7; possible D gene TRBD1, 5 bases. CDR1 and CDR2 (germline): SGHNT, YYREEE (reference sequence). V was cut by 1 base and J by 2 bases, with 16 bases left in between. The CDR3 totals 16 residues. The CDR3: CASSLSPWAGTYEQYF. The CDR3 region has the DNA TGTGCCAGCAGCTTGAGTCCGTGGGCAGGGACCTACGAGCAGTACTTC. Complete variable domain (other parts from reference TRBV5-4 and TRBJ2-7): ETGVTQSPTHLIKTRGQQVTLRCSSQSGHNTVSWYQQALGQGPQFIFQYYREEENGRGNFPPRFSGLQFPNYSSELNVNALELDDSALYLCASSLSPWAGTYEQYFGPGTRLTVT.

The chain combines TRBV27 with TRBJ1-5; TRBD1 might be the D (6 bases). V lost 5 bases and J lost 6, with 11 bases in between. Germline values: CDR1 MNHEY, CDR2 SMNVEV (reference sequence). The CDR3 loop spans 13 amino acids. The DNA for the CDR3 is TGTGCCAGCAGTGAAATCAGGGGTCAGCCCCAGCATTTT. This codes for CASSEIRGQPQHF.

J is TRBJ2-3 and V is TRBV18, with D hard to call. The CDR3 covers 15 residues. From germline, CDR1 is KGHSH and CDR2 LQKENI. Trimming took off 6 bases at V and 0 bases at J, with 13 bases between the two ends. CDR3 coding DNA: TGTGCCAGCTCTCAATTAGTCCCTAGCACAGATACGCAGTATTTT. Its protein product is CASSQLVPSTDTQYF. The variable domain in full, with the rest retrieved from reference TRBV18 and TRBJ2-3, is NAGVMQNPRHLVRRRGQEARLRCSPMKGHSHVYWYRQLPEEGLKFMVYLQKENIIDESGMPKERFSAEFPKEGPSILRIQQVVRGDSAAYFCASSQLVPSTDTQYFGPGTRLTVL.

V is TRBV19 and J is TRBJ2-5, with 8 bases lining up with TRBD1. The junction had 7 bases not matched to a gene; V was cut back by 8 bases and J by 5 bases. Germline CDR1 and CDR2: LNHDA and SQIVND (reference sequence). The CDR3 runs to 13 residues. CDR3 coding DNA: TGTGCCAGTCCAGACAGGGGTGAGGAGACCCAGTACTTC. It codes for CASPDRGEETQYF. The whole variable domain, remainder taken from reference TRBV19 and TRBJ2-5, is DGGITQSPKYLFRKEGQNVTLSCEQNLNHDAMYWYRQDPGQGLRLIYYSQIVNDFQKGDIAEGYSVSREKKESFPLTVTSAQKNPTAFYLCASPDRGEETQYFGPGTRLLVL.

CDR3: CAISGGRQGAGETQYF. CDR3 in DNA: TGTGCCATCAGTGGGGGGAGGCAGGGGGCAGGGGAGACCCAGTACTTC. The gene calls are TRBV10-3 and TRBJ2-5; 8 positions match TRBD1. Unmatched junction bases numbered 12, after V lost 4 bases and J lost 5 bases. This CDR3 spans 16 amino acids. CDR1 ENHRY and CDR2 SYGVKD come from the germline V gene.

This clone was recorded once. V gene TRBV6-5 combines with J gene TRBJ2-3; possibly TRBD2 for D (6 bases). Looked up from germline, CDR1 is MNHEY and CDR2 is SVGAGI. The CDR3 extends over 15 amino acids. V shed 2 bases and J shed 5 bases, with 14 bases lying between them. CDR3 sequence: CASSYGGGKGDTQYF. The CDR3 coding sequence is TGTGCCAGCAGTTACGGCGGCGGGAAAGGAGATACGCAGTATTTT.

The gene calls are TRBV28 and TRBJ2-5, with D possibly being TRBD1 (6 bases). Germline lookup yields CDR1 MDHEN and CDR2 SYDVKM. CDR3 length: 15 residues. Trimming took off 6 bases at V and 2 bases at J, with 16 bases between the two ends. The CDR3 sequence: CASSPWTVGQETQYF. The CDR3 DNA follows: TGTGCCAGCAGCCCGTGGACAGTAGGACAAGAGACCCAGTACTTC. The full variable domain, in which reference TRBV28 and TRBJ2-5 provide the parts outside the CDR3, is DVKVTQSSRYLVKRTGEKVFLECVQDMDHENMFWYRQDPGLGLRLIYFSYDVKMKEKGDIPEGYSVSREKKERFSLILESASTNQTSMYLCASSPWTVGQETQYFGPGTRLLVL.

J is TRBJ2-6 and V is TRBV2; D remains ambiguous. V lost 4 bases and J 5 bases, leaving 24 bases between the germline ends. The CDR3 loop spans 19 amino acids. Looked up from germline, CDR1 is SNHLY and CDR2 is FYNNEI. The CDR3 region is CASSASNYPIQSRANVLTF. CDR3 in DNA: TGTGCCAGCAGTGCGTCAAATTACCCGATACAAAGTCGGGCCAACGTCCTGACTTTC.

In its sample, this clone was seen a few times. The CDR3 DNA sequence: TGTGCCAGCAGGTCCGATAATTCACCCCTCCACTTT. Translation: CASRSDNSPLHF. V and J are TRBV2 and TRBJ1-6; no clear D gene. Trimming pared 6 bases from V and 5 bases from J, leaving 5 bases between. Germline-derived CDR1 and CDR2 are SNHLY and FYNNEI. This CDR3 is built from 12 residues.

This clone was seen only once. The chain is built from TRBV5-1 and TRBJ1-6; 9 positions match TRBD1. The CDR3 is 17 residues long. After removal of 4 bases from V and 0 bases from J, the junction contained 5 bases not matched to a gene. CDR1 and CDR2 (germline): SGHRS, YFSETQ. In DNA, the CDR3 is TGCGCCAGCAGCCACGGGACAGGGTACTCCTATAATTCACCCCTCCACTTT. It encodes CASSHGTGYSYNSPLHF.

The rearrangement uses TRBV18 and TRBJ2-7, with D possibly being TRBD1 (6 bases). V lost 2 bases and J 2 bases, leaving 13 bases between the germline ends. The germline V gene has CDR1 KGHSH and CDR2 LQKENI. This CDR3 spans 15 amino acids. CDR3 DNA sequence: TGTGCCAGCTCACCAAGACAGGAGGTAACCTACGAGCAGTACTTC. Amino acid sequence: CASSPRQEVTYEQYF.

The chain uses TRBV27 and TRBJ2-5; 7 nucleotides agree with TRBD2. The CDR3 is 15 residues long. Germline V lookup: CDR1 MNHEY, CDR2 SMNVEV (reference sequence). V lost 3 bases, J lost 2 bases, and 6 bases stayed unmatched. The CDR3 sequence: CASSFSWTSQETQYF. The DNA for the CDR3 is TGTGCCAGCAGTTTCTCCTGGACTAGTCAAGAGACCCAGTACTTC.

The rearrangement joins TRBV10-3 to TRBJ1-3, with TRBD1 matching over 7 bases. Germline CDR1 is ENHRY and CDR2 is SYGVKD. V dropped 4 bases and J dropped 0; count of bases not matched to a gene: 3. This CDR3 is built from 15 residues. CDR3 nucleotide sequence: TGTGCCATCAGTGGACAGGGTATCTCTGGAAACACCATATATTTT. Translation: CAISGQGISGNTIYF.

The chain combines TRBV30 with TRBJ2-1; D is possibly TRBD1 (6 bases). The CDR3 extends over 12 amino acids. Between the trimmed V and J ends, which lost 2 bases and 8 bases, there was a span of 10 bases. The V gene's germline CDR1 is GTSNPN and CDR2 SVGIG (reference sequence). For the CDR3, the DNA is TGTGCCTGGAGTACCGCAGGGGATGAGCAGTTCTTC. This translates into CAWSTAGDEQFF.

This clone turned up a few times. The chain joins TRBV7-3 to TRBJ2-5, with 7 bases aligning to TRBD2. The end of the DNA fits TRBJ2-7 better, so the J call may be wrong. This CDR3 has 15 residues. From germline, CDR1 is SGHTA and CDR2 FQGTGA. CDR3 coding DNA: TGTGCCAGCAGCCTCGTAAGCGGGGTAGGATACGAGCAGTACTTC. Translated: CASSLVSGVGYEQYF.

The chain combines TRBV5-5 with TRBJ2-1, with D maybe TRBD2 (6 bases). This CDR3 spans 13 amino acids. From germline, CDR1 is SGHKS and CDR2 YYEKEE (reference sequence). Deletions cut 10 bases from V and 7 bases from J, with 18 bases between. The CDR3 bases are TGTGCCGGTAAGGCGGAGGCGGGGAATGAGCAGTTCTTC. Translated: CAGKAEAGNEQFF.

This rearrangement joins TRBV5-1 to TRBJ1-1, with D unresolved. The length of the CDR3 is 14 residues. The V gene lost 0 bases and the J gene lost 2 bases, with 8 bases spanning the gap. Germline CDR1 SGHRS, CDR2 YFSETQ. The CDR3 sequence: CASSLGSSNTEAFF. The CDR3 region has the DNA TGCGCCAGCAGCTTGGGTTCATCAAACACTGAAGCTTTCTTT.